This T cell receptor (beta chain) was obtained from a study of cytomegalovirus exposure and HLA in healthy donors. Study details: As an earlier analysis found, about 190 million T cells yielded some 120 million unique TCR beta sequences.

General study findings and limits: It was confirmed in vitro that three of the CMV-associated chains were specific for CMV antigens. No immune exposure information besides CMV serostatus was available. The classifier was said to identify cytomegalovirus status with high specificity and sensitivity.

Ten or more counts support this clone. Its antigen is unidentified. Both 60 Vbeta primers and 13 Jbeta primers went into the PCR. Clones were sequenced by immunoSEQ multiplex PCR, and TCRdb holds only the in-frame ones, with some missing. Of 100,000 or so clones listed, about 69% were seen once; the top ten hold approximately 1.3%. The V gene lost 1 base and the J gene lost 1 base, with 6 bases spanning the gap. The germline CDR1 and CDR2 sequences are SGHVS and FNYEAQ. This CDR3 has 14 residues. This sequence was found in a man in his forties in good health and CMV-seronegative. This chain links TRBV7-6 with TRBJ2-3, with D possibly matching TRBD2 (5 bases). Specimen: PBMCs. The CDR3 nucleotides are TGTGCCAGCAGCTTAGTGCGGGGCACAGATACGCAGTATTTT. Its protein is CASSLVRGTDTQYF.